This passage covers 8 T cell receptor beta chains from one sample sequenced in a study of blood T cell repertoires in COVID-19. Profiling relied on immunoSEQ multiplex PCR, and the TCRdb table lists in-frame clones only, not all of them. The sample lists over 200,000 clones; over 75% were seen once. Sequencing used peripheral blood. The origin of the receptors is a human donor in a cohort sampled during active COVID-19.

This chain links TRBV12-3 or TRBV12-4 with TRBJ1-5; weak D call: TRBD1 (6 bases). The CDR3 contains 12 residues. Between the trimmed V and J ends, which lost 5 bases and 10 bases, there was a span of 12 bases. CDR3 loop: CASSTGFQPQHF. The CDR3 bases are TGTGCCAGCAGTACAGGGTTCCAACCCCAGCATTTT.

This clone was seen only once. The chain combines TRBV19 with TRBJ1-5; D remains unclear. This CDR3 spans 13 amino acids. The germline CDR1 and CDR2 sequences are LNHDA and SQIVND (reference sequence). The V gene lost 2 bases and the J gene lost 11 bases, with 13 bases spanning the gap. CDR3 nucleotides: TGTGCCAGTAGTATATCGGGAAATGGAGCCCAGCATTTT. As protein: CASSISGNGAQHF.

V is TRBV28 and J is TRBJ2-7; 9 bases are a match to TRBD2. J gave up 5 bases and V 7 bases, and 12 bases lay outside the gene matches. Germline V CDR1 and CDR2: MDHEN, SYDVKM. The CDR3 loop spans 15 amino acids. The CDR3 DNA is TGTGCCAGCAACAAAGGCGGGGGGGGAGTCAACGAGCAGTACTTC. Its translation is CASNKGGGGVNEQYF.

The CDR3, as DNA: TGTGCCAGCAGTACGGCCCGCAGGTCCTACGAGCAGTACTTC. It codes for CASSTARRSYEQYF. This sequence joins TRBV27 and TRBJ2-7; D is undetermined. Germline V gene data show CDR1 as MNHEY and CDR2 as SMNVEV (reference sequence). V was pared by 5 bases and J by 1 base, with 12 bases between. This CDR3 region has 14 residues.

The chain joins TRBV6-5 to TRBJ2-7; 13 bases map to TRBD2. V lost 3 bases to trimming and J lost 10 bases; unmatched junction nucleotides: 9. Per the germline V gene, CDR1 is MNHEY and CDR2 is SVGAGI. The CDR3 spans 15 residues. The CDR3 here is CASSYFEGLAGFQYF. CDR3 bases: TGTGCCAGCAGTTATTTTGAGGGACTAGCGGGATTTCAGTACTTC.

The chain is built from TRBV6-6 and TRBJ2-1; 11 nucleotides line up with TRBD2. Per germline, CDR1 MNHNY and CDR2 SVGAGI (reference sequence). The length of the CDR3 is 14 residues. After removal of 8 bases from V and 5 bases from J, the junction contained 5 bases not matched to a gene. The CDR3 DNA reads TGTGCCAGCCAACCGGGACTAGCGGACAATGAGCAGTTCTTC. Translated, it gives CASQPGLADNEQFF.

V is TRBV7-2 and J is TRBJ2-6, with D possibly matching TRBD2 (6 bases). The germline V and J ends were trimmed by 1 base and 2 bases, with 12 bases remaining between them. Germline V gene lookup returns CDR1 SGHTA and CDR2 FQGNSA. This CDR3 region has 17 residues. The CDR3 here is CASSLVGGLTGANVLTF. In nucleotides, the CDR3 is TGTGCCAGCAGCTTAGTAGGAGGGCTAACTGGGGCCAACGTCCTGACTTTC. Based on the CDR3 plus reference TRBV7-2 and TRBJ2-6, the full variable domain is GAGVSQSPSNKVTEKGKDVELRCDPISGHTALYWYRQSLGQGLEFLIYFQGNSAPDKSGLPSDRFSAERTGGSVSTLTIQRTQQEDSAVYLCASSLVGGLTGANVLTFGAGSRLTVL.

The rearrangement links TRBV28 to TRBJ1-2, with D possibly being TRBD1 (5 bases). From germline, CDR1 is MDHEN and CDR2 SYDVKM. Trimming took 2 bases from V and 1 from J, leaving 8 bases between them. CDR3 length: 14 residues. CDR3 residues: CASSLGADNYGYTF. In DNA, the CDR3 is TGTGCCAGCAGTTTAGGGGCAGATAACTATGGCTACACCTTC.